This note documents a single TCR beta chain sequence. Antigen specificity is unknown. Germline-derived CDR1 and CDR2 are SGHRS and YFSETQ. Trimming took 2 bases from V and 5 from J; bases not matched to a gene: 2. The CDR3 spans 16 residues. This sample was taken from a study of neoadjuvant anti-PD-1 for oral cavity cancer. The wider study: Around day 43, patients without progression received a fourth nivolumab dose before surgery. Study observations and caveats: Non-responders to neoadjuvant nivolumab had significantly more clonal PBMC T cells than responders.

Assay: immunoSEQ multiplex PCR; the TCRdb copy retains only in-frame clones and omits some. The data hold over 65,000 clones, with 80% to 90% observed a single time. Documented time point: after neoadjuvant nivolumab, at surgical resection. These oral cavity squamous cell carcinomas were HPV-negative and locally advanced. The clonotype originates from a person aged 35 to 85 with oral cavity squamous cell carcinoma. The chain recombines TRBV5-1 with TRBJ2-3; 16 bases map to TRBD2. Sequencing was performed on PBMCs, taken after nivolumab (anti-PD-1) treatment. CDR3 amino acids: CASSLGTSGRVDTQYF. The CDR3 DNA reads TGCGCCAGCAGCTTAGGGACTAGCGGGAGGGTAGATACGCAGTATTTT.